These 25 T cell receptor beta chains share one sample of origin, sequenced in a study of identical twins. TCRdb independently ran MiXCR on the 5' RACE reads; one entry per CDR3 protein. The data show around 140,000 distinct CDR3 sequences, with roughly 3.5% seen just once and around 8.1% held by the top ten. Sequencing used memory T cells sorted from blood. The source of these receptors is a man younger than 35 in good health.

This clonotype was observed many times. The gene calls are TRBV5-1 and TRBJ2-5; perhaps TRBD2 as D (6 bases). Germline CDR1 is SGHRS and CDR2 is YFSETQ. This CDR3 spans 14 amino acids. V lost 0 bases and J 2 bases, leaving 8 bases between the germline ends. The chain's CDR3 is CASSLGSGQETQYF. For the CDR3, the DNA is TGCGCCAGCAGCTTGGGTAGCGGACAAGAGACCCAGTACTTC.

This clonotype was found many times. Written as DNA, the CDR3 is TGTGCCAGCTCACCAAATCCGGGCCAGGGCACTGAAGCTTTCTTT. Its protein is CASSPNPGQGTEAFF. The chain links TRBV18 to TRBJ1-1; tentative D call: TRBD1 (5 bases). This CDR3 is 15 amino acids long. The V gene's germline CDR1 is KGHSH and CDR2 LQKENI. Deletions cut 2 bases from V and 4 bases from J, with 14 bases between. The whole variable domain, remainder taken from reference TRBV18 and TRBJ1-1, is NAGVMQNPRHLVRRRGQEARLRCSPMKGHSHVYWYRQLPEEGLKFMVYLQKENIIDESGMPKERFSAEFPKEGPSILRIQQVVRGDSAAYFCASSPNPGQGTEAFFGQGTRLTVV.

Comment on this clonotype: Being one base from a much bigger clone, this may be a read error. The CDR3 ends on some other residue instead of the conserved phenylalanine or tryptophan, so this is likely a read error. J is TRBJ1-2 and V is TRBV7-9; the D gene is possibly TRBD1 (5 bases). The CDR3 has 13 residues. Germline V gives CDR1 SEHNR, CDR2 FQNEAQ (reference sequence). V was trimmed by 4 bases and J by 4 bases, leaving 10 bases between them. The CDR3 spells CASSWDGTYGYTY. CDR3 in DNA: TGTGCCAGCAGCTGGGACGGAACCTATGGCTACACCTAC.

This clonotype was seen at least ten times. This chain links TRBV29-1 with TRBJ2-4; 8 bases fit TRBD1. The CDR3 covers 19 residues. Trimming cost V 6 bases and J 1 base; bases outside gene matches: 20. Germline V lookup: CDR1 SQVTM, CDR2 ANQGSEA. In nucleotides, the CDR3 is TGCAGCGTCCAACGAGTTCGGACAGGGCCGTCGCTTGCCAAAAACATTCAGTACTTC. It specifies CSVQRVRTGPSLAKNIQYF.

This clonotype was detected many times. This chain joins TRBV20-1 and TRBJ1-1; no clear D. V lost 5 bases and J 3 bases, leaving 13 bases between the germline ends. The CDR3 has 13 residues. Germline CDR1 reads DFQATT; CDR2 reads SNEGSKA (reference sequence). This chain's CDR3 is CSAGRQPDTEAFF. CDR3 in DNA: TGCAGTGCTGGAAGACAACCTGACACTGAAGCTTTCTTT.

This clonotype was seen ten or more times. The rearrangement links TRBV20-1 to TRBJ1-1; D perhaps matches TRBD1 (6 bases). Trimming stripped 3 bases from V and 6 bases from J, with 14 bases between. The CDR3 has 13 residues. CDR1 and CDR2 (germline): DFQATT, SNEGSKA (reference sequence). CDR3 coding DNA: TGCAGTGCTAGCGGGACACCCCAGCCTGAAGCTTTCTTT. This encodes CSASGTPQPEAFF.

For this clonotype: Given a far larger clone just one base away, this is likely a sequencing read error. The rearrangement uses TRBV7-2 and TRBJ2-2; D gene unclear. From germline, CDR1 is SGHTA and CDR2 FQGNSA. There are 12 residues in the CDR3. V was trimmed by 2 bases and J by 6 bases, leaving 4 bases between them. CDR3 amino acids: CASSLWAGELFF. Here the CDR3 DNA reads TGTGCCAGCAGCTTATGGGCCGGGGAGCTGTTTTTT.

This clonotype was seen repeatedly, ten times or more. The chain recombines TRBV20-1 with TRBJ2-5, with 7 bases that match TRBD2. CDR1 and CDR2 from the germline V gene are DFQATT and SNEGSKA (reference sequence). J gave up 5 bases and V 6 bases, and 15 bases lay outside the gene matches. CDR3 length equals 15 residues. The DNA for the CDR3 is TGCAGTGCCGGAACCTCAGGGAGGGGATGGGAGACCCAGTACTTC. It yields the protein CSAGTSGRGWETQYF.

This clonotype was recorded many times. This chain uses TRBV5-4 with TRBJ1-2; D call uncertain. Trimming took 4 bases from V and 5 from J, leaving 21 bases between them. The CDR3 is 16 residues long. In germline, CDR1 is SGHNT, CDR2 YYREEE (reference sequence). DNA of the CDR3: TGTGCCAGCAGCAACCGACCCGGAACAGCCAATTATGGCTACACCTTC. Protein product: CASSNRPGTANYGYTF.

This clonotype was counted many times. CDR3: CSVDWSSRNTEQFF. The CDR3 DNA sequence: TGCAGCGTTGATTGGTCTAGCCGCAACACGGAGCAGTTCTTC. The gene calls are TRBV29-1 and TRBJ2-1; tentative D call: TRBD2 (5 bases). Trimming shortened V by 3 bases and J by 10 bases, and 19 bases separated the two germline ends. Germline V gene data show CDR1 as SQVTM and CDR2 as ANQGSEA. The CDR3 length is 14 residues.

This clonotype was picked up many times. V usage is TRBV12-3 or TRBV12-4 and J usage is TRBJ2-4, with 9 bases identical to TRBD1. CDR3 length equals 14 residues. The trim removed 6 bases at V and 9 bases at J, leaving 9 bases unmatched. The chain's CDR3 is CASSTTGQGTIQYF. The CDR3 region has the DNA TGTGCCAGCAGCACGACTGGACAGGGGACCATTCAGTACTTC.

This clonotype was seen at least ten times. This sequence joins TRBV3-1 and TRBJ2-5, with D possibly matching TRBD1 (6 bases). The CDR3 covers 15 residues. The V end lost 5 bases, the J end lost 5 bases, and 18 bases lay between the germline ends. CDR1 LGHDT and CDR2 YNNKEL come from the germline V gene (reference sequence). This CDR3 is CASSSVTGRRETQYF. The CDR3 nucleotides read TGTGCCAGCAGCTCCGTAACAGGGAGACGGGAGACCCAGTACTTC.

This clonotype has at least ten counts. The chain combines TRBV7-7 with TRBJ2-5; D gene unclear. The ends were cut back, 2 bases at V and 4 bases at J, with 8 bases in the middle. The germline CDR1 and CDR2 sequences are SSHAT and FNYEAQ (reference sequence). This CDR3 spans 13 amino acids. The CDR3 DNA is TGTGCCAGCAGCTTAAGGTGGTCAGAGACCCAGTACTTC. This translates into CASSLRWSETQYF.

This clonotype was counted at least ten times. The gene calls are TRBV20-1 and TRBJ2-3; TRBD2 aligns across 9 bases. The CDR3 consists of 15 residues. The V and J ends lost 0 bases and 6 bases, in that order; junction bases with no gene match: 7. Germline CDR1 DFQATT, CDR2 SNEGSKA (reference sequence). The CDR3 spells CSARDWGLAADTQYF. In DNA form, the CDR3 reads TGCAGTGCTAGAGATTGGGGACTAGCTGCGGATACGCAGTATTTT.

This clonotype came up a few times. This chain connects TRBV6-2 or TRBV6-3 to TRBJ2-1; D gene ambiguous. The CDR3 is 16 residues long. From germline, CDR1 is MNHEY and CDR2 SVGEGT. V lost 4 bases, J lost 3 bases, and 16 bases lay in between. This CDR3 reads CASSSPLGWNYNEQFF. In DNA form, the CDR3 reads TGTGCCAGCAGTTCCCCCCTCGGGTGGAACTACAATGAGCAGTTCTTC.

This clonotype was recorded many times. V usage is TRBV12-3 or TRBV12-4 and J usage is TRBJ2-7, with 7 bases that match TRBD1. V was pared by 3 bases and J by 0 bases, with 5 bases of the junction left unmatched. The CDR3 covers 15 residues. The CDR3 coding sequence is TGTGCCAGCAGTTTGATGGGACAGAGCTCCTACGAGCAGTACGTC. Translation gives CASSLMGQSSYEQYV.

The chain couples TRBV7-2 to TRBJ2-3; either TRBD1 or TRBD2 may fit D (5 bases each). From germline, CDR1 is SGHTA and CDR2 FQGNSA. This CDR3 is 16 amino acids long. V lost 6 bases and J 3 bases, leaving 19 bases between the germline ends. The CDR3 reads CASRLGVGSGTDTQYF. CDR3 DNA sequence: TGTGCCAGCAGGTTGGGGGTGGGGTCGGGGACAGATACGCAGTATTTT.

In this sample, this clonotype turned up many times. This chain uses TRBV28 with TRBJ2-1; no firm D call. CDR3 length: 13 residues. The germline CDR1 and CDR2 sequences are MDHEN and SYDVKM. The CDR3 nucleotides read TGTGCTATAACACCTAGCTCCTACAATGAGCAGTTCTTC. Its translation is CAITPSSYNEQFF.

The table lists this clonotype with many counts. This chain uses TRBV11-2 with TRBJ2-4; 12 bases fit TRBD2. The CDR3 length is 15 residues. The trim removed 0 bases at V and 6 bases at J, leaving 0 bases unmatched. Germline CDR1 and CDR2: SGHAT and FQNNGV. The CDR3 here is CASSLETSGRNIQYF. The CDR3 region has the DNA TGTGCCAGCAGCTTAGAGACTAGCGGGAGAAACATTCAGTACTTC.

This clonotype was counted many times. This chain uses TRBV7-8 with TRBJ2-5; a weak D match, TRBD1 (6 bases). This CDR3 region has 13 residues. Trimming pared 1 base from V and 5 bases from J, leaving 8 bases between. CDR1 SGHVS and CDR2 FQNEAQ come from the germline V gene. Written as DNA, the CDR3 is TGTGCCAGCAGCTTAGGCAGGGGCGAGACCCAGTACTTC. Translated, it gives CASSLGRGETQYF.

This clonotype was seen more than once but under ten times. This may arise from a read error, as a much more abundant clone is one base away. In this CDR3 the conserved last residue, phenylalanine or tryptophan, is missing, so a read error is likely. The rearrangement links TRBV7-2 to TRBJ2-7; 10 bases are a match to TRBD2. This CDR3 spans 16 amino acids. V was pared by 3 bases and J by 2 bases, with 7 bases of the junction left unmatched. The germline V gene encodes CDR1 SGHTA and CDR2 FQGNSA. The CDR3 region is CASSLASGSMAYEQYC. As DNA, the CDR3 is TGTGCCAGCAGCTTGGCTAGCGGGAGCATGGCCTACGAGCAGTACTGC.

This clonotype came up many times. The J gene is TRBJ2-5, the V gene TRBV27; no definite D call. Trimming left V 4 bases short and J 2 bases short, with 8 bases between. The CDR3 sequence is 13 residues long. The germline V gene has CDR1 MNHEY and CDR2 SMNVEV (reference sequence). CDR3 in DNA: TGTGCCAGCAGTTACCGGGCACAAGAGACCCAGTACTTC. Residues: CASSYRAQETQYF.

V is TRBV11-3 and J is TRBJ2-5; 8 bases align to TRBD1. The CDR3 is made up of 14 amino acids. The trim removed 4 bases at V and 4 bases at J, leaving 5 bases unmatched. Germline values: CDR1 SGHNT, CDR2 YENEEA. CDR3 in DNA: TGTGCCAGCAGCTCCCTCGGACAGGGAGAGACCCAGTACTTC. This sequence encodes CASSSLGQGETQYF.

This clonotype was recorded at least ten times. The rearrangement joins TRBV11-1 to TRBJ2-1, with 13 bases fitting TRBD2. The V gene's germline CDR1 is SGHAT and CDR2 FQDESV (reference sequence). Trimming at V came to 11 bases and at J to 5 bases, leaving 3 bases not matched to a gene. CDR3 size: 13 residues. CDR3 residues: CAPGTSGNNEQFF. The CDR3 DNA reads as TGTGCCCCAGGGACTAGCGGGAACAATGAGCAGTTCTTC.

This clonotype was seen many times. This chain joins TRBV5-5 and TRBJ1-6; 9 bases agree with TRBD1. With 4 bases clipped from V and 10 bases from J, the junction kept 12 bases outside the gene matches. There are 16 residues in the CDR3. Per germline, CDR1 SGHKS and CDR2 YYEKEE (reference sequence). The chain's CDR3 is CASSPPAGTGNSPLHF. As DNA, the CDR3 is TGTGCCAGCAGCCCTCCCGCCGGGACAGGGAACTCACCCCTCCACTTT.